One and the same sample provided the 22 T cell receptor beta chains below, sequenced in a study of vaccination effects on CD4 cells after COVID-19. ViraFEST expansion of antigen-specific CD4+ T cells with viral peptide pools preceded sequencing. It was after 10 days of culture that CD4+ T cells were isolated. Participants received two doses of either the BNT162b2 or mRNA-1273 vaccine. These receptors have no identified antigens. Method: immunoSEQ multiplex PCR; TCRdb's copy keeps in-frame clones and lacks some. The sample carries about 32,000 clones, 72% recorded once. Source: CD4+ T cells from PBMCs cultured with HCoV-229E spike peptides, taken after COVID-19 vaccination. The receptors were gathered from a human donor who received a COVID-19 vaccine.

The V gene is TRBV12-5, the J gene TRBJ2-6; possibly TRBD2 for D (5 bases). The V gene lost 1 base and the J gene lost 0 bases, with 7 bases spanning the gap. Per the germline V gene, CDR1 is LGHNT and CDR2 is FRNRAP. The CDR3 is 16 residues long. CDR3 residues: CASGLGGISGANVLTF. CDR3 in DNA: TGTGCTAGTGGTTTGGGAGGGATCTCTGGGGCCAACGTCCTGACTTTC.

The chain uses TRBV2 and TRBJ2-5, with TRBD2 matching 7 bases. The CDR3 loop spans 12 amino acids. V trimming: 9 bases; J trimming: 3 bases; junction bases outside the gene matches: 4. The germline gives CDR1 SNHLY, CDR2 FYNNEI. CDR3 residues: CARAGQEETQYF. The CDR3 bases are TGTGCCAGAGCGGGGCAGGAAGAGACCCAGTACTTC.

This clone was picked up one time. The chain joins TRBV6-5 to TRBJ2-1; no clear D. The germline V and J ends were trimmed by 0 bases and 1 base, with 10 bases remaining between them. The length of the CDR3 is 16 residues. The germline V gene encodes CDR1 MNHEY and CDR2 SVGAGI. CDR3: CASSYSRYRSYNEQFF. The CDR3 nucleotides read TGTGCCAGCAGTTACTCGAGGTACCGATCCTACAATGAGCAGTTCTTC.

A remark on this clone: Other DNA sequences in the same sample also yield this CDR3. J is TRBJ2-2 and V is TRBV6-4; 7 bases align to TRBD1. J was trimmed by 5 bases and V by 2 bases; bases with no gene match: 5. The CDR3 length is 15 residues. Germline CDR1 and CDR2: MRHNA and SNTAGT. CDR3 protein: CASSDQGESTGELFF. In DNA, the CDR3 is TGTGCCAGCAGTGACCAGGGGGAAAGTACCGGGGAGCTGTTTTTT.

V gene TRBV7-2 combines with J gene TRBJ1-2; D is uncertain. The V and J ends lost 1 base and 7 bases respectively, with 7 bases between them. This CDR3 has 12 residues. CDR1 is SGHTA, CDR2 FQGNSA, per germline. CDR3 sequence: CASSLEGFGYTF. The CDR3 DNA reads TGTGCCAGCAGCTTAGAAGGGTTTGGCTACACCTTC. The variable domain in full, completed from reference TRBV7-2 and TRBJ1-2, reads GAGVSQSPSNKVTEKGKDVELRCDPISGHTALYWYRQSLGQGLEFLIYFQGNSAPDKSGLPSDRFSAERTGGSVSTLTIQRTQQEDSAVYLCASSLEGFGYTFGSGTRLTVV.

The gene calls are TRBV3-1 (or the pseudogene TRBV3-2) and TRBJ1-6; 7 bases map to TRBD1. V gave up 6 bases and J gave up 6 bases; unmatched junction bases: 5. This CDR3 comprises 14 residues. Germline V gene data show CDR1 as LGHDT and CDR2 as YNNKEL (reference sequence). In DNA form, the CDR3 reads TGTGCCAGCAGGAAAGGGGACAGTAATTCACCCCTCCACTTT. Its protein product is CASRKGDSNSPLHF.

The chain employs TRBV19 and TRBJ1-3; 8 positions match TRBD1. The germline CDR1 and CDR2 sequences are LNHDA and SQIVND (reference sequence). This CDR3 has 15 residues. V was clipped by 0 bases and J by 7 bases; unmatched bases: 5. CDR3 amino acids: CASSIEPDRGNTIYF. DNA of the CDR3: TGTGCCAGTAGTATAGAGCCCGACAGGGGCAACACCATATATTTT. Complete variable domain (other parts from reference TRBV19 and TRBJ1-3): DGGITQSPKYLFRKEGQNVTLSCEQNLNHDAMYWYRQDPGQGLRLIYYSQIVNDFQKGDIAEGYSVSREKKESFPLTVTSAQKNPTAFYLCASSIEPDRGNTIYFGEGSWLTVV.

This clone was recorded a few times. This chain joins TRBV5-1 and TRBJ2-1, with 10 bases fitting TRBD2. The V and J ends lost 2 bases and 9 bases, in that order; junction bases with no gene match: 8. The CDR3 extends over 15 amino acids. Germline CDR1 is SGHRS and CDR2 is YFSETQ. CDR3 nucleotide sequence: TGCGCCAGCAGCTTCGCAGCGGGGGGGCGCACTGAGCAGTTCTTC. Protein sequence: CASSFAAGGRTEQFF. Variable domain in full (rest from reference TRBV5-1 and TRBJ2-1): KAGVTQTPRYLIKTRGQQVTLSCSPISGHRSVSWYQQTPGQGLQFLFEYFSETQRNKGNFPGRFSGRQFSNSRSEMNVSTLELGDSALYLCASSFAAGGRTEQFFGPGTRLTVL.

This clone was found a few times. The chain couples TRBV6-4 to TRBJ1-5; D remains ambiguous. V gave up 3 bases and J gave up 7 bases, with 10 bases separating them. The germline gives CDR1 MRHNA, CDR2 SNTAGT. The CDR3 is 13 residues long. CDR3 sequence reads: CASSETGGQPQHF. CDR3 in DNA: TGTGCCAGCAGTGAAACCGGTGGGCAGCCCCAGCATTTT.

This chain links TRBV5-4 with TRBJ2-3; no clear D gene. CDR1 is SGHNT, CDR2 YYREEE, per germline (reference sequence). The CDR3 has 14 residues. The V and J ends lost 2 bases and 4 bases respectively, with 11 bases between them. In nucleotides, the CDR3 is TGTGCCAGCAGCTTACCTCACACGCCAGATACGCAGTATTTT. As protein: CASSLPHTPDTQYF.

The rearrangement links TRBV7-2 to TRBJ1-1; D remains ambiguous. Germline CDR1 SGHTA, CDR2 FQGNSA. V gave up 4 bases and J gave up 6 bases, with 12 bases separating them. The CDR3 consists of 13 residues. CDR3 amino acids: CASSSWEMAEAFF. CDR3 DNA sequence: TGTGCCAGCAGCTCGTGGGAAATGGCTGAAGCTTTCTTT. The entire variable domain, with the rest obtained from reference TRBV7-2 and TRBJ1-1, is as follows: GAGVSQSPSNKVTEKGKDVELRCDPISGHTALYWYRQSLGQGLEFLIYFQGNSAPDKSGLPSDRFSAERTGGSVSTLTIQRTQQEDSAVYLCASSSWEMAEAFFGQGTRLTVV.

This clone was observed a few times. The chain combines TRBV12-3 or TRBV12-4 with TRBJ1-1; D not certain. V was clipped by 7 bases and J by 9 bases, with 9 bases between them. The CDR3 spans 10 residues. DNA for the CDR3: TGTGCCAGCATCTCGACCCAAGCTTTCTTT. Protein: CASISTQAFF.

The chain has TRBV5-6 and TRBJ1-1, with 7 bases fitting TRBD1. The V gene's germline CDR1 is SGHDT and CDR2 YYEEEE. There are 14 residues in the CDR3. Trimming at V came to 1 base and at J to 3 bases, leaving 3 bases not matched to a gene. CDR3 bases: TGTGCCAGCAGCTTGACAGGGGAGGACACTGAAGCTTTCTTT. Protein: CASSLTGEDTEAFF.

The V call is TRBV6-5, the J call TRBJ1-3; D not resolved. CDR1 MNHEY and CDR2 SVGAGI come from the germline V gene. The CDR3 contains 13 residues. Trimming cost V 8 bases and J 8 bases, with 16 bases left between them. The CDR3 loop is CASGFERVDTIYF. The CDR3 DNA reads TGTGCCAGCGGTTTTGAAAGGGTTGACACCATATATTTT.

The sample holds a few counts of this clone. Other DNA sequences from this sample encode an identical CDR3 as well. The chain combines TRBV4-1 with TRBJ1-5; TRBD1 might be the D (5 bases). This CDR3 is 13 amino acids long. Germline values: CDR1 MGHRA, CDR2 YSYEKL. With 1 base removed from V and 5 bases from J, the gap between germline ends came to 6 bases. CDR3 DNA: TGCGCCAGCAGCCAAGCGGGGGATCAGCCCCAGCATTTT. Translating gives CASSQAGDQPQHF.

The rearrangement joins TRBV3-1 (or the pseudogene TRBV3-2) to TRBJ2-1; 11 bases map to TRBD2. CDR3 length: 14 amino acids. V was pared by 4 bases and J by 6 bases, with 2 bases of the junction left unmatched. Germline CDR1 reads LGHDT; CDR2 reads YNNKEL (reference sequence). The CDR3 region is CASSPLAGVNEQFF. The CDR3 bases are TGTGCCAGCAGCCCACTAGCGGGAGTCAATGAGCAGTTCTTC.

The rearrangement links TRBV12-3 or TRBV12-4 to TRBJ1-4; D is unclear. The CDR3 runs 13 residues. Trimming removed 1 base at V and 5 bases at J, with 5 bases between. Written as DNA, the CDR3 is TGTGCCAGCAGTTTAGGGCACAATGAAAAACTGTTTTTT. Its protein product is CASSLGHNEKLFF.

The V gene is TRBV18, the J gene TRBJ2-7, with a weak D call TRBD2 (6 bases). Germline V lookup: CDR1 KGHSH, CDR2 LQKENI. V lost 3 bases and J 0 bases, leaving 15 bases between the germline ends. CDR3 length equals 16 residues. The CDR3 bases are TGTGCCAGCTCACCCGGGAGTGGCCATAGCTCCTACGAGCAGTACTTC. Translating it yields CASSPGSGHSSYEQYF. Supplemented by reference TRBV18 and TRBJ2-7, the full variable domain reads NAGVMQNPRHLVRRRGQEARLRCSPMKGHSHVYWYRQLPEEGLKFMVYLQKENIIDESGMPKERFSAEFPKEGPSILRIQQVVRGDSAAYFCASSPGSGHSSYEQYFGPGTRLTVT.

The J gene is TRBJ2-3, the V gene TRBV6-1; D is uncertain. V dropped 2 bases and J dropped 1 base, with 7 bases sitting between them. Germline loops: CDR1 MNHNS, CDR2 SASEGT. The CDR3 consists of 14 residues. For the CDR3, the DNA is TGTGCCAGCAGTGAACGATTCGGCACAGATACGCAGTATTTT. This translates into CASSERFGTDTQYF.

V and J are TRBV3-1 (or the pseudogene TRBV3-2) and TRBJ2-5; D is ambiguous. CDR1 is LGHDT and CDR2 is YNNKEL in the germline V gene (reference sequence). The CDR3 contains 15 residues. Trimming cost V 0 bases and J 4 bases, with 12 bases left between them. CDR3 nucleotides: TGTGCCAGCAGCCAAGATTATTTGAATGGAGAGACCCAGTACTTC. This gives the protein CASSQDYLNGETQYF.

This chain uses TRBV5-1 with TRBJ2-3, with 8 positions matching TRBD2. The length of the CDR3 is 15 residues. V shed 1 base and J 0 bases; nucleotides not matched to a gene: 1. Germline V lookup: CDR1 SGHRS, CDR2 YFSETQ. The CDR3 nucleotides read TGCGCCAGCAGCTTGACTAGCGGTAGCACAGATACGCAGTATTTT. Translated: CASSLTSGSTDTQYF. The full variable domain, its missing parts supplied by reference TRBV5-1 and TRBJ2-3, is KAGVTQTPRYLIKTRGQQVTLSCSPISGHRSVSWYQQTPGQGLQFLFEYFSETQRNKGNFPGRFSGRQFSNSRSEMNVSTLELGDSALYLCASSLTSGSTDTQYFGPGTRLTVL.

The chain joins TRBV12-3 or TRBV12-4 to TRBJ2-5; perhaps TRBD1 as D (6 bases). This CDR3 contains 13 residues. V was trimmed by 5 bases and J by 5 bases, leaving 12 bases between them. CDR3 nucleotides: TGTGCCAGCAGTCCAGGGGTTCGGGAGACCCAGTACTTC. This gives the protein CASSPGVRETQYF.